This T cell receptor (beta chain) derives from a study of CD8 T cells in Susac syndrome. Study-wide findings and caveats: It was acknowledged in the study that its TCR sequencing and HLA analysis involved a relatively small number of individuals.

CD8+ and CD4+ T cells taken from blood had their TCR beta sequenced. The TEMRA cells underwent FACS enrichment, while the CD8+ and CD4+ T cells underwent negative isolation. The V end lost 3 bases, the J end lost 3 bases, and 23 bases lay between the germline ends. The CDR3 covers 18 residues. CDR1 MNHEY and CDR2 SMNVEV come from the germline V gene (reference sequence). The authors reverse transcribed roughly 0.45 to 1 ug RNA with random hexamers. It was immunoSEQ multiplex PCR that amplified TCR beta CDR3 across 54 Vbeta and 13 Jbeta. Via MiXCR, TCRdb re-called the immunoSEQ multiplex PCR reads, giving one row per CDR3 protein. The sample carries under 550,000 distinct CDR3 sequences, about 85% recorded once. In regard to this clonotype: Its specificity is unknown.

The rearrangement uses TRBV27 and TRBJ1-1; D possibly corresponds to TRBD1 (6 bases). Sequences were obtained from CD8+ T cells from PBMCs. This receptor was obtained from a human donor with multiple sclerosis. The CDR3 sequence is CASSFLFRDTLSDTEAFF. DNA of the CDR3: TGTGCCAGCAGTTTTCTTTTCCGGGACACCCTCTCGGACACTGAAGCTTTCTTT.